Given below is one T cell receptor beta chain in context. Its antigen is not known. Only in-frame clones appear in the TCRdb table, and some are missing; sequencing was by immunoSEQ multiplex PCR. The sample includes around 100,000 clones, roughly 86% of them seen just once. The record originates from a study of T cell responses to AZD1222 COVID-19 vaccine. Study-wide results and caveats: Among the donors, most were white British and more were female, and clonal diversity was possibly underestimated.

The CDR3 runs to 16 residues. Germline-derived CDR1 and CDR2 are SNHLY and FYNNEI. The J segment lost 8 bases and the V segment lost 7 bases, leaving 19 bases of the junction unmatched. This sequence was found in an adult in good health. Sequenced here: peripheral blood, sampled on day 0 of AZD1222 vaccination. V usage is TRBV2 and J usage is TRBJ1-2; the match to TRBD1 covers 7 bases. The CDR3 loop reads CASTLRSGTASGGYTF. CDR3 DNA: TGTGCCAGCACGCTACGATCCGGGACAGCCTCAGGCGGCTACACCTTC.